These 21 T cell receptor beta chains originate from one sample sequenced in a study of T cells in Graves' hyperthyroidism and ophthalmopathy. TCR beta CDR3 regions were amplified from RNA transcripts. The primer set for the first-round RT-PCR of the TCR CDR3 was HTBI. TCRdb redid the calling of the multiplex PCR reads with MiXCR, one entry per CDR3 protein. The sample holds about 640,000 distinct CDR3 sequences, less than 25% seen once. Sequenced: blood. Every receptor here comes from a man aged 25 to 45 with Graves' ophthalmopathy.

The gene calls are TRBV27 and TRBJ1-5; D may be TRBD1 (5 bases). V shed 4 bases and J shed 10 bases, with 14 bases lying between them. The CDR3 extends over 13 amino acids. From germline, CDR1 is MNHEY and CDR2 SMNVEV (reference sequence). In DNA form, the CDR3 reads TGTGCCAGCAGTTCGGACACCGGCAGACCCCAGCATTTT. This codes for CASSSDTGRPQHF.

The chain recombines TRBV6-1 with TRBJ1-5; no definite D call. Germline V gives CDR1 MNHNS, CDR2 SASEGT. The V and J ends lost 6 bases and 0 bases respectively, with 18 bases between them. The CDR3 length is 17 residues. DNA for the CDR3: TGTGCCAGCAGCCTTGGACTTCACCAACATAGCAATCAGCCCCAGCATTTT. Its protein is CASSLGLHQHSNQPQHF.

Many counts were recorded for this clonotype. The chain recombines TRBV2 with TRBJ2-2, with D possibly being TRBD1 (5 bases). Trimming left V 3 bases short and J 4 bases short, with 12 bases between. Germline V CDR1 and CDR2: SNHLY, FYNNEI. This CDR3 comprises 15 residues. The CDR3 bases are TGTGCCAGCAGTGATCTAGGGGCCCCCACCGGGGAGCTGTTTTTT. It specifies CASSDLGAPTGELFF.

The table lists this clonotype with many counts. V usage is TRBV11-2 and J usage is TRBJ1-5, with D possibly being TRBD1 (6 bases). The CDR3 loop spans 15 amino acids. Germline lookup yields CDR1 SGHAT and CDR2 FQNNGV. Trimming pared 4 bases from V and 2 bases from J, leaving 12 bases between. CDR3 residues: CASSSTGLGNQPQHF. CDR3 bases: TGTGCCAGCAGCTCCACAGGGTTAGGCAATCAGCCCCAGCATTTT.

The chain's CDR3 is CAISGTSGRAYNEQFF. Written as DNA, the CDR3 is TGTGCCATCAGTGGAACTAGCGGGAGGGCCTACAATGAGCAGTTCTTC. This chain links TRBV10-3 with TRBJ2-1; 13 bases match TRBD2. The CDR3 contains 16 residues. The V and J ends lost 4 bases and 2 bases, in that order; junction bases with no gene match: 2. The germline CDR1 and CDR2 sequences are ENHRY and SYGVKD.

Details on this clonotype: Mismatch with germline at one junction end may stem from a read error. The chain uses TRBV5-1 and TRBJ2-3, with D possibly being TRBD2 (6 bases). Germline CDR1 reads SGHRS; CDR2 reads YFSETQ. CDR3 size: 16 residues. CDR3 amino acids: CASSLASIGSGDTRYF. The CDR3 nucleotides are TGCGCCAGCAGCTTGGCATCTATCGGGAGTGGAGATACGCGGTATTTT.

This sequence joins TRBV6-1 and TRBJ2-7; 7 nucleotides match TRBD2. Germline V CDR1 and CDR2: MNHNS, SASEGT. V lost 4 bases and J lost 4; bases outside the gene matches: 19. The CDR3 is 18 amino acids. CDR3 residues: CASSAEVKGASGVYEQYF. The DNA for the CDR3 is TGTGCCAGCAGTGCCGAGGTAAAGGGCGCTAGCGGAGTTTACGAGCAGTACTTC.

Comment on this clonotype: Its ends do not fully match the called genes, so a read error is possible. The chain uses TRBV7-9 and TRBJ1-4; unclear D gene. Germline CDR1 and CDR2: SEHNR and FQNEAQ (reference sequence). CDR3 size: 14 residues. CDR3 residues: CASSLQSTNEELFF. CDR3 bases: TGTGCCAGCAGCTTACAGTCAACTAATGAAGAACTGTTTTTT. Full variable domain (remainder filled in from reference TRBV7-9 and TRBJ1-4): DTGVSQNPRHKITKRGQNVTFRCDPISEHNRLYWYRQTLGQGPEFLTYFQNEAQLEKSRLLSDRFSAERPKGSFSTLEIQRTEQGDSAMYLCASSLQSTNEELFFGSGTQLSVL.

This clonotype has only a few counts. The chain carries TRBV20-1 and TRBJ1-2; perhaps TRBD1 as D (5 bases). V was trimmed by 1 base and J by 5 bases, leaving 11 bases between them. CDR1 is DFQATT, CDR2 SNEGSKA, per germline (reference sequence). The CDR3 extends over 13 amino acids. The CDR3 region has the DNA TGCAGTGCTAGAGGACAGACGATTTATGGCTACACCTTC. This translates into CSARGQTIYGYTF.

The CDR3 DNA reads TGCGCCACGCAGGGGGCGGGCGGGGACACTGAAGCTTTCTTT. Translating gives CATQGAGGDTEAFF. This chain connects TRBV10-2 to TRBJ1-1; the match to TRBD1 covers 8 bases. Germline loops: CDR1 WSHSY, CDR2 SAAADI. The CDR3 has 14 amino acids. After removal of 10 bases from V and 3 bases from J, the junction contained 10 bases not matched to a gene.

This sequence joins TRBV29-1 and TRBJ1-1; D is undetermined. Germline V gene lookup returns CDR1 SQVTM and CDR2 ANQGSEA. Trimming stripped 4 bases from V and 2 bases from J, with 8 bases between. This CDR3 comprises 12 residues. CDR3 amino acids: CSVADVNTEAFF. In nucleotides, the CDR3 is TGCAGCGTTGCAGATGTAAACACTGAAGCTTTCTTT.

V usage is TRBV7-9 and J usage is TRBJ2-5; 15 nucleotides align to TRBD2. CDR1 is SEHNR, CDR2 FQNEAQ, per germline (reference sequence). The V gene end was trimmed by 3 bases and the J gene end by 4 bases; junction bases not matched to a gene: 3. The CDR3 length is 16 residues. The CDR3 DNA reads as TGTGCCAGCAGCTTTGGACTAGCGGGAGGGTTAGAGACCCAGTACTTC. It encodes CASSFGLAGGLETQYF.

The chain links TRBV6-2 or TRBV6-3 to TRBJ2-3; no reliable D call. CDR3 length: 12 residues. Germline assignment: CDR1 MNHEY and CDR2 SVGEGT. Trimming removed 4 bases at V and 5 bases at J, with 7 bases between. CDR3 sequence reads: CASSFRRDTQYF. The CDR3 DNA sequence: TGTGCCAGCAGTTTCCGGAGAGATACGCAGTATTTT.

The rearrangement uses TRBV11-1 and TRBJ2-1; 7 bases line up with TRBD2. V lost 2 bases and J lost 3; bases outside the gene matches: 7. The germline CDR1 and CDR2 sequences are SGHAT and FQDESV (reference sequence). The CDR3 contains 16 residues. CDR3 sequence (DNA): TGTGCCAGCAGCTTATATCCGGGAGGCCTCTACAATGAGCAGTTCTTC. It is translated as CASSLYPGGLYNEQFF.

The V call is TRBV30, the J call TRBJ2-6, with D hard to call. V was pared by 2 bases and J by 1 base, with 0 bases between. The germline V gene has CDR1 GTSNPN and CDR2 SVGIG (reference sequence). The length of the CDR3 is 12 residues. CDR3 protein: CAWSSGANVLTF. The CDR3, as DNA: TGTGCCTGGAGTTCTGGGGCCAACGTCCTGACTTTC.

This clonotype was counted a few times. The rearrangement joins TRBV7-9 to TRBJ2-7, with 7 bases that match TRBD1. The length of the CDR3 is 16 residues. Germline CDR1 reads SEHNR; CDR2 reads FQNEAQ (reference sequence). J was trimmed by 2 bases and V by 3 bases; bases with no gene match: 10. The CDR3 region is CASSLTGTVSPYEQYF. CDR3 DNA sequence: TGTGCCAGCAGCTTGACCGGGACAGTTTCTCCCTACGAGCAGTACTTC.

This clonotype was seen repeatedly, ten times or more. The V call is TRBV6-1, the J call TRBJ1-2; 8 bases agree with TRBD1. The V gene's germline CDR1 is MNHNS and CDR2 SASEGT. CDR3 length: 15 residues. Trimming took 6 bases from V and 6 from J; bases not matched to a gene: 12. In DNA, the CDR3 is TGTGCCAGCAGACGAACGACAGGGGCGGGCGATGGCTACACCTTC. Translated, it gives CASRRTTGAGDGYTF.

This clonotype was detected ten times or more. The CDR3 DNA is TGTGCCAGCAGCCCCCCCCACGGAAGGCACACAGATACGCAGTATTTT. Translating it yields CASSPPHGRHTDTQYF. This chain uses TRBV7-9 with TRBJ2-3; D is undetermined. The CDR3 has 16 amino acids. Trimming pared 5 bases from V and 2 bases from J, leaving 17 bases between. CDR1 is SEHNR and CDR2 is FQNEAQ in the germline V gene (reference sequence).

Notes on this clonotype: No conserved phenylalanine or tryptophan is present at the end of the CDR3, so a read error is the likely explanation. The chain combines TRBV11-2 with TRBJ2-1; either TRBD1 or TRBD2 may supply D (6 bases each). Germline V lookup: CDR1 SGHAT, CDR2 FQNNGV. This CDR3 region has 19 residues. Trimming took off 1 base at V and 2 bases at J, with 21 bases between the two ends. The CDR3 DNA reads TGTGCCAGCAGCTTAGCCCTTCGTATGGGGGGCCAAGCCTACAATGAGCAGTTCCTC. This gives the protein CASSLALRMGGQAYNEQFL.

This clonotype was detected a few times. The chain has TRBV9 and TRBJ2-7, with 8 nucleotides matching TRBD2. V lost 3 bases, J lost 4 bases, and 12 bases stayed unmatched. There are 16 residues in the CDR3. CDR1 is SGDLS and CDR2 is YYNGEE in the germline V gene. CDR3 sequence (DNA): TGTGCCAGCAGCGCCGGGGGGAGCGGGAGTGGATACGAGCAGTACTTC. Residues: CASSAGGSGSGYEQYF.

The CDR3 bases are TGTGCCAGCAGCTTGGAGAGCGGGAGGGACACCGGGGAGCTGTTTTTT. Residues: CASSLESGRDTGELFF. The chain has TRBV5-6 and TRBJ2-2; 10 nucleotides match TRBD2. The CDR3 extends over 16 amino acids. The germline gives CDR1 SGHDT, CDR2 YYEEEE. V lost 0 bases to trimming and J lost 3 bases; unmatched junction nucleotides: 2.